A single sample gave rise to the 7 T cell receptor beta chains below, sequenced in a study of cytomegalovirus exposure and HLA in healthy donors. Primers: 60 Vbeta forward and 13 Jbeta reverse. Profiling relied on immunoSEQ multiplex PCR, and the TCRdb table lists in-frame clones only, not all of them. The repertoire includes 100,000 to 150,000 clones, about three quarters of them detected once, and under 5.5% sits in the top ten. What was sequenced was PBMCs. These receptors came from a man aged 45-65 years in good health and CMV-seropositive.

The chain couples TRBV4-1 to TRBJ2-7; 8 bases map to TRBD2. J gave up 7 bases and V 0 bases, and 11 bases lay outside the gene matches. The CDR3 covers 16 residues. Germline V CDR1 and CDR2: MGHRA, YSYEKL. DNA for the CDR3: TGCGCCAGCAGCCAAGATGGGAAAGCGGGGGTGAGGGAGCAGTACTTC. Its translation is CASSQDGKAGVREQYF.

This CDR3 reads CASSEIGEGYYGYTF. CDR3 in DNA: TGTGCCAGCAGTGAAATAGGGGAGGGCTACTATGGCTACACCTTC. This chain uses TRBV6-1 with TRBJ1-2; perhaps TRBD1 as D (5 bases). Between the trimmed V and J ends, which lost 2 bases and 3 bases, there was a span of 13 bases. Germline V gene data show CDR1 as MNHNS and CDR2 as SASEGT. This CDR3 is 15 amino acids long.

V usage is TRBV19 and J usage is TRBJ1-1; 9 bases line up with TRBD1. CDR3 length: 15 amino acids. Looked up from germline, CDR1 is LNHDA and CDR2 is SQIVND (reference sequence). V was pared by 2 bases and J by 6 bases, with 7 bases of the junction left unmatched. The DNA for the CDR3 is TGTGCCAGTAGTATACAGGAGACAGGGGGATCTGAAGCTTTCTTT. Amino acids: CASSIQETGGSEAFF.

The V call is TRBV5-6, the J call TRBJ1-3, with TRBD1 matching over 7 bases. The CDR3 spans 16 residues. J was trimmed by 4 bases and V by 5 bases; bases with no gene match: 12. Germline loops: CDR1 SGHDT, CDR2 YYEEEE. The CDR3 sequence is CASRETGVVSGNTIYF. CDR3 in DNA: TGTGCCAGCAGGGAAACAGGGGTGGTTTCCGGAAACACCATATATTTT.

This clone has more than one count but fewer than ten. This rearrangement joins TRBV4-1 to TRBJ1-1; D is unclear. The CDR3 covers 14 residues. V was trimmed by 4 bases and J by 0 bases, leaving 9 bases between them. Germline assignment: CDR1 MGHRA and CDR2 YSYEKL. The CDR3 DNA is TGCGCCAGCAGCCGTCAGGCTATGAACACTGAAGCTTTCTTT. Translation: CASSRQAMNTEAFF.

The genes are TRBV14 and TRBJ2-3; 7 bases map to TRBD2. There are 14 residues in the CDR3. V shed 4 bases, J shed 0 bases, and the junction held 1 base outside the gene matches. The germline CDR1 and CDR2 sequences are SGHDN and FVKESK. CDR3 in amino acids: CASSRLASTDTQYF. The CDR3 region has the DNA TGTGCCAGCAGCCGACTAGCTAGCACAGATACGCAGTATTTT.

This clone has a single count. The CDR3 sequence: CASSPLGVRGANVLTF. The CDR3 DNA reads TGTGCCAGCAGTCCCTTGGGCGTGCGTGGGGCCAACGTCCTGACTTTC. V usage is TRBV27 and J usage is TRBJ2-6; the D is unclear. The CDR3 extends over 16 amino acids. The ends were cut back, 5 bases at V and 3 bases at J, with 14 bases in the middle. Germline-derived CDR1 and CDR2 are MNHEY and SMNVEV (reference sequence). The full variable domain, in which reference TRBV27 and TRBJ2-6 provide the parts outside the CDR3, is EAQVTQNPRYLITVTGKKLTVTCSQNMNHEYMSWYRQDPGLGLRQIYYSMNVEVTDKGDVPEGYKVSRKEKRNFPLILESPSPNQTSLYFCASSPLGVRGANVLTFGAGSRLTVL.